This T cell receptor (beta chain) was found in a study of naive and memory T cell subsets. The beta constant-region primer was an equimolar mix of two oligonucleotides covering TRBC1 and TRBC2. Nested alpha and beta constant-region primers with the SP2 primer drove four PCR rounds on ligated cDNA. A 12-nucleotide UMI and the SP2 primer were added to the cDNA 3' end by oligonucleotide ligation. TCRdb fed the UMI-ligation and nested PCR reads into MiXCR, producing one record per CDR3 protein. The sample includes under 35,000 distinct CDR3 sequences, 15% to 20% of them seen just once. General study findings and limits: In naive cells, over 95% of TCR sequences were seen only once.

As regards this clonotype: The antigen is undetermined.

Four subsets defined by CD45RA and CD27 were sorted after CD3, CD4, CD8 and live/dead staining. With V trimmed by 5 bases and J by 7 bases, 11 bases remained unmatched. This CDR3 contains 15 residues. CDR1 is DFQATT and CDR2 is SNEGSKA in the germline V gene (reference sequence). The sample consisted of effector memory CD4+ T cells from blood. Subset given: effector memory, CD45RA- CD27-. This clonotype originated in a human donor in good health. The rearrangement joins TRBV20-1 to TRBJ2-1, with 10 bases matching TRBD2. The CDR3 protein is CSASPLAGFVNEQFF. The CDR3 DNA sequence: TGCAGTGCTTCTCCACTAGCGGGATTCGTAAATGAGCAGTTCTTC.